This TCR beta chain was profiled in a study of regulatory T cells in long-lasting Graves disease. In germline, CDR1 is LGHDT, CDR2 YNNKEL (reference sequence). V lost 1 base, J lost 3 bases, and 5 bases stayed unmatched. The CDR3 covers 16 residues. The time point here: newly diagnosed GD, antithyroid drugs for less than 3 months. RNA from PBMCs was the source of the TCR library. According to the study, TCR beta libraries were built with iRepertoire HTBI primers and CDR3-region Arm-PCR. TCRdb processed the multiplex PCR reads anew with MiXCR; each CDR3 protein has one entry. There are 410,000 or so distinct CDR3 sequences in the sample; about 16% occur only once, and 16% lies in the top ten. Findings of the study overall: Under persistent disease, TRBV28, TRBJ1-2 and TRBJ2-5 were used preferentially.

The sample holds many counts of this clonotype. Its antigen is not known. These data are also associated with another study on T cells in Graves' hyperthyroidism and ophthalmopathy. That work contributes: First-round RT-PCR of the TCR CDR3 relied on the HTBI primer set. Most clonotypes that expanded in the thyroid above 0.001 also showed up in blood.

This TCR was sampled from a woman in her twenties or thirties with Graves disease. This chain joins TRBV3-1 and TRBJ2-2; 7 positions agree with TRBD2. This material consisted of peripheral blood mononuclear cells (PBMCs), taken at new diagnosis, from a patient treated with antithyroid drugs. The CDR3 protein is CASSQVAAGDTGELFF. The CDR3, as DNA: TGTGCCAGCAGCCAAGTGGCTGCGGGAGACACCGGGGAGCTGTTTTTT.